This T cell receptor (beta chain) is drawn from a study of cytomegalovirus exposure and HLA in healthy donors. Across the whole study: Previous work identified 95 million to 120 million unique TCR beta sequences from approximately 190 million T cells.

Findings of the study overall: As a later analysis showed, several of the most significant clusters appeared to be linked to common viral pathogens. In an earlier analysis, about 87% or about 30%: the productive usage of most TCR beta V segments.

Trimming removed 5 bases from V and 8 bases from J; junction bases left unmatched: 8. The CDR3 spans 16 residues. Germline CDR1 MRHNA, CDR2 SNTAGT. In the case of this clone: Its antigen is as yet unknown.

PCR was performed using 60 Vbeta and 13 Jbeta primers. Measured with immunoSEQ multiplex PCR; TCRdb has only the in-frame clones, and not every one. The sample carries about 140,000 clones, roughly 80% recorded once. The specimen sequenced was PBMCs. The chain couples TRBV6-4 to TRBJ2-1; 14 nucleotides align to TRBD2. The TCR sequence derives from a female donor in good health and CMV-seronegative. The CDR3 spells CASSLGTSGGTDEQFF. The DNA of the CDR3 is TGTGCCAGCAGTCTAGGGACTAGCGGGGGCACCGATGAGCAGTTCTTC.